The clone carrying this T cell receptor (beta chain) has more than one count but fewer than ten. Its antigen is currently unknown. This entry comes from a study of CD4 T cells in relation to SARS-CoV-2 and coronaviruses. For the study at large: After nine to eleven days of antigen culture, PBMC TCR beta CDR3s were sequenced.

Measured with immunoSEQ multiplex PCR; TCRdb has only the in-frame clones, and not every one. The sample has 35,000 or so clones; around 80% are singletons. The receptor comes from an adult with COVID-19. What was sequenced was memory CD4+ T cells from PBMCs, cultured in vitro.

The CDR3 bases are TGTGCCAGCAGCTTCGGCCTGGACAGGAACTCCTACAATGAGCAGTTCTTC. Residues: CASSFGLDRNSYNEQFF. This sequence joins TRBV5-4 and TRBJ2-1; 7 bases are a match to TRBD1. Trimming at V came to 2 bases and at J to 0 bases, leaving 8 bases not matched to a gene. This CDR3 is built from 17 residues. The germline V gene has CDR1 SGHNT and CDR2 YYREEE (reference sequence).